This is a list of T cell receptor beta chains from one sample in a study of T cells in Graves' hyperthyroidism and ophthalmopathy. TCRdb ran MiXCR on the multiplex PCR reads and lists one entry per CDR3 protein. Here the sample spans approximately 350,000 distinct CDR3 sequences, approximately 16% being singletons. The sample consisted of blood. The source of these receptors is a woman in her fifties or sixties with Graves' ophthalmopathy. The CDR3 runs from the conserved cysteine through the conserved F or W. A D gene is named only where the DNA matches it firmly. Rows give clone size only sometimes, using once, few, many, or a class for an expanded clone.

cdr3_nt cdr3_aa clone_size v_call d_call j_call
TGTGCCAGCAGCTTGTGGGGTAGCGGGACCAGGGACGAGAACACCGGGGAGCTGTTTTTT CASSLWGSGTRDENTGELFF many TRBV7-3 TRBD2 TRBJ2-2
TGCAGCGTGACCTTAGCGGGAGGGGGCAATGAGAAGCAGTTCTTC CSVTLAGGGNEKQFF NA TRBV29-1 TRBD2 TRBJ2-1
TGTGCCAGCAGTTTAGGGACAGGGAATTGGTACACCTTC CASSLGTGNWYTF many TRBV12-3/TRBV12-4 TRBD1 TRBJ1-2
TGCAGTGCTCCTCGACAAAGGTCCTACGAGCAGTACTTC CSAPRQRSYEQYF few TRBV20-1 NA TRBJ2-7
TGTGCCAGCAGCCGGGGGACACACGATAATTCACCCCTCCACTTT CASSRGTHDNSPLHF many TRBV6-1 NA TRBJ1-6
TGTGCCAGCAGTTCAGGAGACACAGGATTTGGGGTGTATGGCTACACCTTC CASSSGDTGFGVYGYTF many TRBV28 NA TRBJ1-2
TGCAGCGGAACTCGTAGCGGGAGTATCTCCAATGAGCAGTTCTTC CSGTRSGSISNEQFF many TRBV29-1 TRBD2 TRBJ2-1
TGTGCCAGCAGCCCCGACAGCCTAACGAACACCGGGGAGCTGTTTTTT CASSPDSLTNTGELFF many TRBV7-9 NA TRBJ2-2
TGTGCCTTAGACCGATACTCTGGAAACACCATATATTTT CALDRYSGNTIYF few TRBV30 NA TRBJ1-3
TGTGCCAGCAGCTCCACGGGAGGAACCCTCGAGACCCAGTACTTC CASSSTGGTLETQYF many TRBV7-3 TRBD2 TRBJ2-5
TGTGCCAGCAGCCAAGAGGGGCGGGAGGTCTCCTACGAGCAGTACTTC CASSQEGREVSYEQYF NA TRBV3-1 TRBD2 TRBJ2-7
TGTGCCAGCAGCCTCGGGAGGGCCGTTTACGAGCAGTACTTC CASSLGRAVYEQYF NA TRBV27 TRBD2 TRBJ2-7
TGCGCCAGCAGCTCACGCGGGACTAGCGGGAGGGCCGAAGAGCAGTACTTC CASSSRGTSGRAEEQYF many TRBV5-1 TRBD2 TRBJ2-7
TGTGCTAGTGGTTTCTTGGGGGGCACAGATACGCAGTATTTT CASGFLGGTDTQYF NA TRBV12-5 NA TRBJ2-3